The clone carrying this T cell receptor beta chain was recorded many times. The same CDR3 is also encoded by other DNA sequences in this sample. The sample is drawn from a study of shared clonotypes between healthy human individuals. Across the study: Participating donors consisted of two women and a few men aged 18 to 49.

An assay was performed, and its level was deep. What was sequenced on ten immunoSEQ deep assay plates was unsorted PBMC DNA. Repertoires were generated with immunoSEQ multiplex PCR, while TCRdb's copy carries only in-frame clones and drops some. The sample includes hundreds of thousands of clones, around 80% of them seen just once. V was shortened by 6 bases and J by 0 bases, with 14 bases between the two germline ends. Germline assignment: CDR1 LNHDA and CDR2 SQIVND (reference sequence). CDR3 size: 15 residues. HIV-negative, healthy adults without recent acute infections or vaccinations were the donors.

The gene calls are TRBV19 and TRBJ1-1; tentative D call: TRBD1 (5 bases). The receptor's source is a woman aged 35 to 49 in good health. Some clones in this sample may be carry-over from other donors' samples. The sample taken for sequencing was PBMCs. The CDR3 loop is CASSTAGRMNTEAFF. For the CDR3, the DNA is TGTGCCAGTAGCACGGCGGGACGGATGAACACTGAAGCTTTCTTT.